The 2 T cell receptor beta chains listed next were all sequenced from one sample in a study of T cell repertoires in cytomegalovirus infection. TCRdb itself ran the reads through MiXCR, one entry per CDR3 protein. The sample consists of fewer than 300,000 distinct CDR3 sequences, roughly 24% of them appearing once. The sample was PBMCs. Source of these receptors: a human donor in good health (CMV status not recorded). Some clones in this sample may be carry-over from other donors' samples.

This clonotype occurred a few times. The chain recombines TRBV28 with TRBJ1-1, with 10 bases aligning to TRBD1. V lost 3 bases, J lost 5 bases, and 6 bases stayed unmatched. The germline CDR1 and CDR2 sequences are MDHEN and SYDVKM. This CDR3 spans 15 amino acids. DNA for the CDR3: TGTGCCAGCAGTTTCTTGGGGGGACAGGGGACTGAAGCTTTCTTT. Protein product: CASSFLGGQGTEAFF.

The J gene is TRBJ2-5, the V gene TRBV20-1; D gene uncertain. V lost 6 bases and J lost 7, with 18 bases in between. The CDR3 is made up of 13 amino acids. Looked up from germline, CDR1 is DFQATT and CDR2 is SNEGSKA (reference sequence). As DNA, the CDR3 is TGCAGTGCCAGAAGGACCGATCCAGTGACCCAGTACTTC. Amino acid sequence: CSARRTDPVTQYF.